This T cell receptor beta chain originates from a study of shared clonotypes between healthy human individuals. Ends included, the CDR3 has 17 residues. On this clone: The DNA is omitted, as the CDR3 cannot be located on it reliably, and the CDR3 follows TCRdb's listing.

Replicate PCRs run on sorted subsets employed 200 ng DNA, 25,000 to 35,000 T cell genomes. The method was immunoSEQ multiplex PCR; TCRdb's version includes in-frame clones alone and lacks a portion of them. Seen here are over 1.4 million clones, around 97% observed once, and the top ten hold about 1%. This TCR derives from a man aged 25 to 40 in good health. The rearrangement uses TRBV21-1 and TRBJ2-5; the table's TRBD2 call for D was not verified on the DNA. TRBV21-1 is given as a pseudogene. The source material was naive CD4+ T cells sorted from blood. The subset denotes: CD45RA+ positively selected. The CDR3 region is CASSKGVASGAQETQYF.